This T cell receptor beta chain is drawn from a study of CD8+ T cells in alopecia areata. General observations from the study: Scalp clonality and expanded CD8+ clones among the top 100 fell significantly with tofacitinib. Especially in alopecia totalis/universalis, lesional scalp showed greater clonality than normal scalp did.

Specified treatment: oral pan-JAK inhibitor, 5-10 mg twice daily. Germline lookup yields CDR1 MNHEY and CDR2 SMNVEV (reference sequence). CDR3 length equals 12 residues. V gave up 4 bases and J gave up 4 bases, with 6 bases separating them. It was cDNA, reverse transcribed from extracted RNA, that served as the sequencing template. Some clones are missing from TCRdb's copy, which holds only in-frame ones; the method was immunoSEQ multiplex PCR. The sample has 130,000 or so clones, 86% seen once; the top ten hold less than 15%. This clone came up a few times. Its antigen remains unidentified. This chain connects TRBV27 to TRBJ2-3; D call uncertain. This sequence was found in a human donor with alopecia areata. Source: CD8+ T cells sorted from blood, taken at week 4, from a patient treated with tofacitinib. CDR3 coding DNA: TGTGCCAGCAGTTCAACAGCAGATACGCAGTATTTT. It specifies CASSSTADTQYF.